This entry is about one TCR beta chain. Its recognized antigen is unknown. No much larger clonotype is one base removed from it; base qualities were not supplied. The cohort consisted of some 670 healthy bone marrow donors. At the time of sampling, every cohort member was nominally healthy, though immune exposures that went unrecorded were likely present. The donor tested CMV seronegative, placing the donor among the roughly 340 seronegative members of the cohort. Each donor provided a peripheral blood sample, and peripheral blood mononuclear cells were used for TCR beta sequencing. The Qiagen DNeasy Blood Extraction Kit was used to extract genomic DNA from the blood cell samples. Library preparation used the immunoSEQ multiplex PCR assay. For the multiplex PCR, a mixture combining 60 forward primers for TCR Vbeta segments and 13 reverse primers for TCR Jbeta segments was used. A multiplex PCR assay on genomic DNA amplified the CDR3 region of rearranged TCR beta genes. Amplified TCR beta libraries were sequenced as 87-base-pair reads on the Illumina HiSeq System. The source study handled its data this way. In a later analysis, roughly 80 million unique TCR beta chains were counted across the 690 or so repertoires, and roughly 11 million of these chains were shared by at least two donors. Raw reads were error-corrected and collapsed into unique sequences by a nearest-neighbor algorithm in which closely related sequences were merged to remove PCR and sequencing errors. Alignment of CDR3 sequences to IMGT reference sequences was used to assign V, D and J gene segments. For a sequence to be retained, a match of at least six nucleotides was required to both a V gene segment and a J gene segment. A rearrangement was called productive if the CDR3 had no stop codons and remained in frame with V and J, and every other rearrangement was called non-productive. Following IMGT convention, CDR3 was defined as the stretch from the second conserved V-encoded cysteine to the conserved J-encoded phenylalanine. In an earlier analysis of approximately 590 of the donors, sequences lacking an unambiguous match to a single V gene segment were excluded. An earlier analysis of 587 of the donors classified V segments as functional when productive rearrangements were above 56.7% and as segregating when the standard deviation between donors was above 5%. A statistical classification framework was built for diagnosing cytomegalovirus status from the catalog of TCR beta chain sequences. V and J gene assignment, in a later analysis, came from comparing TCR nucleotide sequences with IMGT/GENE-DB human TR gene sequences. A later analysis assigned CDR3 sequences and most-parsimonious VDJ recombination scenarios with the TCRdist pipeline. In a later analysis, every TCR beta chain was defined by the combination of its CDR3 amino acid sequence and its V-gene family, and reads without a unique V-gene family were dropped. As a way to deal with suspected cross-contamination and a sequencing artifact, a later analysis dropped 640 or so nucleotide sequences that were highly shared and had low generation probability. A later analysis calculated a clonal expansion index for each public chain from normalized within-repertoire ranks of inferred template counts. Generation probabilities in a later analysis came from a VDJ recombination model fitted to out-of-frame rearrangements, and those results were checked against IGoR. In a later analysis, TCR-TCR, TCR-HLA and TCR-CMV co-occurrence was scored with hypergeometric tests, and a repertoire-size bias correction was applied to TCR pairs. False discovery rates were estimated in a later analysis by permuting HLA or CMV assignments 20 times. In a later analysis, co-occurring TCRs were grouped using DBSCAN, and TCRdist sequence similarity was added for clustering within HLA-allele-positive subsets. For co-occurrence clustering, repertoires with fewer than 30,000 or more than 120,000 public chains were excluded, along with several repertoires with anomalous nucleotide sharing. As stored in TCRdb, this immuneACCESS dataset retains in-frame rearrangements with V and J assigned. A fraction of the clones does not appear; measured against another copy, unresolved V genes explain less than half of the discrepancy, and the remainder lacks a known reason. V, J and clone size are taken as reported in that table, and D and trimming were inferred from the DNA itself. The sample has under 200,000 clones on record, around 80% of them singletons. The ten top clones hold roughly 0.64% of the sample.

The data derive from a study of cytomegalovirus exposure and HLA in healthy donors (dated by TCRdb to the late 2010s). Study-wide context: In an earlier analysis of fewer than 750 of the donors, about 260 Gb of sequence data and some 120 million unique TCR beta sequences from about 179 million T cells were reported. An early release that covered about 640 HLA-typed donors contained about 300 gigabases of sequencing data and about 84 million unique TCR sequences. Of the roughly 400 genotyped donors, 81% fell in the genetic ancestry cluster associated with self-reported Caucasian donors. The study aimed to test whether signatures of past pathogen exposure could be identified by cataloging public T cell receptors. The T cell repertoires of 666 subjects were profiled by immunosequencing and related to cytomegalovirus serostatus. A separate validation cohort of approximately 120 different subjects was used in addition to the roughly 670-subject first cohort. To predict cytomegalovirus infection status, the study combined high-throughput TCR immunosequencing, statistical association of individual TCRs with disease status, and machine learning. A later analysis re-examined previously published TCR beta repertoires from hundreds of donors and added high-resolution HLA genotyping to investigate patterns of TCR occurrence. In the later analysis, no new phenotypic data were used to find candidate immune exposures; instead, reliance was placed on TCR beta sequences and their occurrence across donors. An earlier analysis of approximately 630 of the donors applied high-throughput TCR beta sequencing to assess whether each TCR beta V gene segment acted as functional or pseudogenic. Donor age, sex, ethnicity and CMV serostatus were collected together with the repertoire data. A later genetic analysis took genome-wide SNP genotypes for about three fifths of the 666 donors and used that subset as a discovery cohort. Every discovery cohort repertoire had been produced on one sequencing platform. HLA typing covered class I and class II loci at four-digit resolution. Typing coverage varied by locus: about 620-640 donors for A, B, C, DRB1 and DQB1; 522 for DQA1; more than 600 for DPA1; around 490 for DPB1. A handful of DR-DQ haplotypes were treated as single units for association and clustering because of strong linkage in the cohort. Among around 400 genotyped donors of the cohort, an average of approximately 230,000 unique TCR beta nucleotide sequences were sequenced per donor, about a sixth of them non-productive. What the research found in general, with its limitations: The only immune exposure information available for the cohort was CMV serostatus. According to a later analysis, most CMV-associated TCR beta chains appeared to be HLA-restricted, and the HLA associations seemed to be driven largely by CMV exposure. Fewer than 20 rarely observed V segments, including chromosome 9 orphons, were excluded from the earlier analysis of approximately 500 of the donors because counts were too low. The classifier was reported to diagnose cytomegalovirus status with high specificity and sensitivity in both the original and validation cohorts. At a false discovery rate of 0.05, a later analysis linked about 16,000 TCR beta sequences to specific HLA alleles. In the study, 150 to 200 TCR beta chains were listed as associated with cytomegalovirus. Some IMGT-functional V segments, including TRBV6-2 and TRBV6-3, could not be distinguished by the 87-base-pair reads and were therefore excluded. Because some donors lacked HLA typing at each locus, the association tests relied only on the typed subset. A later analysis reported that several top co-occurrence clusters appeared linked to parvovirus B19, influenza, CMV and Epstein-Barr virus. Compared with the 666-donor mean, donors in an Asian-associated ancestry cluster had fewer N-insertions in productive TCRs, according to a later genetic analysis. It was suggested by the authors that the approach could potentially be generalized to other disease states and immunological phenotypes. While some public TCRs were present in many individuals, most TCR sequences turned up only very rarely across donors. The cohort was sequenced for TCR beta chains only, and without alpha or paired-chain data the features that could be detected were limited. In a later analysis, HLA-associated TCR beta chains were found to be more clonally expanded and to have lower generation probabilities than equally common non-associated chains. When HLA alleles, especially DR and DQ, strongly co-occurred, attributing TCR associations to individual alleles was difficult. A few of the identified cytomegalovirus-associated TCR beta chains were confirmed in vitro to be specific for cytomegalovirus antigens. According to a later analysis, TCR association rates differed among HLA loci, with DRB1 alleles showing the most associated TCRs and HLA-C alleles showing the fewest. Roughly uniform sequencing depth across donors was assumed in presence/absence analyses, although this assumption may not hold. A further reported finding was that TCR beta sequences accurately predicted the HLA-A and HLA-B alleles for most subjects in the first cohort. A cluster of highly shared sequence variants was judged likely to represent a technical artifact of the sequencing pipeline. Correlated functional status among segregating V segments might be attributable to linkage disequilibrium, but an unknown experimental factor could not be ruled out. An earlier analysis of around 540 of the donors showed that most TCR beta V segments appeared in productive rearrangements either about 87% or about 30% of the time, which broadly matched IMGT annotations. An association between a missense DCLRE1C variant and V-gene and J-gene trimming of TCR beta chains was found in a later genetic analysis and replicated in an independent cohort.

Its CDR3 holds 18 amino acids, cysteine through phenylalanine. The CDR3 DNA has 54 bases and is translated from base 1. The germline V gene supplies CDR1 SGDLS and CDR2 YYNGEE. V loses 4 bases at its end and J loses 0 bases; junction bases beyond the gene matches: 15. Sequenced input: PBMCs. The receptor chain draws on TRBV9 and TRBJ1-1; 7 central bases correspond to TRBD1. The sequence was obtained from a woman in her thirties or forties in good health and CMV-seronegative. The CDR3 has the sequence CASSPHPVGDRLNTEAFF. The DNA reads TGTGCCAGCAGCCCTCACCCGGTGGGGGACAGACTGAACACTGAAGCTTTCTTT. Beyond the CDR3, the reference TRBV9 and TRBJ1-1 genes provide the residues; the full variable domain reads: DSGVTQTPKHLITATGQRVTLRCSPRSGDLSVYWYQQSLDQGLQFLIQYYNGEERAKGNILERFSAQQFPDLHSELNLSSLELGDSALYFCASSPHPVGDRLNTEAFFGQGTRLTVV.